This TCR beta chain was identified in a study of blood T cell repertoires in COVID-19. Using immunoSEQ multiplex PCR, the repertoire was profiled, and TCRdb retains in-frame clones only, with some absent. The table records 200,000 to 250,000 clones, about 88% of them present only once. The junction had 7 bases not matched to a gene; V was cut back by 2 bases and J by 4 bases. CDR3 size: 15 residues. Germline CDR1 reads LGHDT; CDR2 reads YNNKEL (reference sequence). Sequencing used peripheral blood. The chain combines TRBV3-1 (or the pseudogene TRBV3-2) with TRBJ1-2, with TRBD1 matching 7 bases. This receptor was obtained from a woman aged 40 to 50 who had recovered from COVID-19. CDR3 protein: CASSQPTGSSYGYTF. The DNA of the CDR3 is TGTGCCAGCAGCCAACCGACAGGGTCGAGCTATGGCTACACCTTC.